Listed below are T cell receptor beta chains from one sample, sequenced in a study of cytomegalovirus exposure and HLA in healthy donors. Only in-frame clones appear in the TCRdb table, and some are missing; sequencing was by immunoSEQ multiplex PCR. The sample carries about 140,000 clones, roughly 80% recorded once. Material for sequencing was PBMCs. These TCRs come from a woman aged 45-60 years in good health and CMV-seropositive. Both conserved end residues are part of each CDR3. The D gene is left open where the match is weak. The size entry is marked missing in some rows and otherwise reads once, few, many or a size class.

TRBJ2-3 | . | TRBV5-4 | . | TGTGCCACCTCGGCCGGCGTGACACGGCAAAGCACAGATACGCAGTATTTT | CATSAGVTRQSTDTQYF
TRBJ2-5 | TRBD2 | TRBV5-1 | once | TGCGCCAGCAGCTTCCTAGCGGGCCCTGAGTACCAAGAGACCCAGTACTTC | CASSFLAGPEYQETQYF
TRBJ2-1 | TRBD1 | TRBV6-6 | few | TGTGCCAGCCTCAGGCAGGGGGCGAATGAGCAGTTCTTC | CASLRQGANEQFF
TRBJ2-3 | TRBD2 | TRBV19 | few | TGTGCCAGTAGTAGCGGAGAGCGGGGGGCCTTGGATACGCAGTATTTT | CASSSGERGALDTQYF
TRBJ2-3 | . | TRBV7-9 | . | TGTGCCAGCAGCTTAGAGGCGCGGCCCGAGGTGGATACGCAGTATTTT | CASSLEARPEVDTQYF
TRBJ1-3 | TRBD1 | TRBV5-5 | . | TGTGCCAGCAGCCGACAGGGGGTTGGAAACACCATATATTTT | CASSRQGVGNTIYF
TRBJ2-7 | TRBD1 | TRBV28 | . | TGTGCCAGCAGTGGGGGACAGGGGTGGGAGCAGTACTTC | CASSGGQGWEQYF
TRBJ1-1 | . | TRBV9 | . | TGTGCCAGCAGCTTAGTCAACGGGGGCACTGAAGCTTTCTTT | CASSLVNGGTEAFF
TRBJ1-6 | . | TRBV5-1 | few | TGCGCCAGCAGCTTGGCGGGGGTGGTTTATTCACCCCTCCACTTT | CASSLAGVVYSPLHF
TRBJ1-6 | . | TRBV14 | . | TGTGCCAGCAGCCAAGCCCTAGGGAGCTCACCCCTCCACTTT | CASSQALGSSPLHF
TRBJ2-7 | TRBD1 | TRBV6-1 | . | TGTGCCAGCAGTACCGACAGGGGACCCTACGAGCAGTACTTC | CASSTDRGPYEQYF
TRBJ2-7 | TRBD2 | TRBV11-3 | . | TGTGCCAGCAGCCCGACTAGCGAAACGTTCGGTGGCGAGCAGTACTTC | CASSPTSETFGGEQYF
TRBJ2-7 | TRBD1 | TRBV7-9 | few | TGTGCCAGCAGCTTTTTGGACAGGGTAGGCGAGCAGTACTTC | CASSFLDRVGEQYF
TRBJ2-3 | TRBD2 | TRBV10-3 | . | TGTGCCACCTCCGGGGGGAGTACAGATACGCAGTATTTT | CATSGGSTDTQYF
TRBJ1-1 | . | TRBV9 | . | TGTGCCAGCAGTTTCACGGAGGACACTGAAGCTTTCTTT | CASSFTEDTEAFF
TRBJ2-3 | . | TRBV7-9 | . | TGTGCCAGCAGCTTAGATGGAGCTCGAGATACGCAGTATTTT | CASSLDGARDTQYF
TRBJ1-4 | . | TRBV10-3 | . | TGTGCCACACAGACTAATGAAAAACTGTTTTTT | CATQTNEKLFF
TRBJ2-7 | . | TRBV29-1 | . | TGCAGCGTTGAAGGCCAGGACAGCCGCTCCTACGAGCAGTACTTC | CSVEGQDSRSYEQYF
TRBJ1-6 | TRBD1 | TRBV27 | . | TGTGCCAGCAGTTTCCTCTCCGGGACAGGAAATTCACCCCTCCACTTT | CASSFLSGTGNSPLHF
TRBJ1-2 | TRBD1 | TRBV19 | . | TGTGCCAGTAGTAAACTCGACAGGGGAGTAGGCTACACCTTC | CASSKLDRGVGYTF
TRBJ1-3 | TRBD1 | TRBV6-6 | . | TGTGCCAGCACCCAACGGACAGGGTCTGGAAACACCATATATTTT | CASTQRTGSGNTIYF
TRBJ1-5 | TRBD1 | TRBV7-2 | . | TGTGCCAGCAGCCCGGTTTCACAGGGGGCTGGTCAGCCCCAGCATTTT | CASSPVSQGAGQPQHF
TRBJ1-1 | . | TRBV19 | . | TGTGCCAGTAGTTTATTAATGGGGGGGAGCACTGAAGCTTTCTTT | CASSLLMGGSTEAFF
TRBJ1-1 | . | TRBV29-1 | . | TGCAGCGTGGAGCAGGGCACTGAAGCTTTCTTT | CSVEQGTEAFF
TRBJ1-4 | TRBD1 | TRBV19 | . | TGTGCCAGTAGTGGAGGGACAGCTGAGAATGAAAAACTGTTTTTT | CASSGGTAENEKLFF
TRBJ2-3 | TRBD2 | TRBV5-1 | . | TGCGCCAGCAGCTTGGGAACGGGGGGTATAGATACGCAGTATTTT | CASSLGTGGIDTQYF
TRBJ1-5 | . | TRBV28 | once | TGTGCCAGCAGTTTTGCCGGGACACCAAGCAATCAGCCCCAGCATTTT | CASSFAGTPSNQPQHF
TRBJ1-2 | . | TRBV7-8 | . | TGTGCCAGCAGCCCAGGACAGAACTATGGCTACACCTTC | CASSPGQNYGYTF
TRBJ2-7 | TRBD2 | TRBV7-2 | . | TGTGCCAGCAGCTTATCGGCGGGGGGGTTCTACGAGCAGTACTTC | CASSLSAGGFYEQYF
TRBJ1-2 | . | TRBV4-1 | few | TGCGCCAGCAGCGGCACTACGTTTTTTTATAGCAATGGCTACACCTTC | CASSGTTFFYSNGYTF
TRBJ1-6 | . | TRBV19 | few | TGTGCCAGTAGTATAAGAGGAGACAGTCGAACCCTCCACTTT | CASSIRGDSRTLHF
TRBJ1-2 | . | TRBV9 | . | TGTGCCAGCAGCGTTGCGGGGAGTTCCCAGCGTGGCTACACCTTC | CASSVAGSSQRGYTF
TRBJ2-7 | TRBD2 | TRBV11-2 | . | TGTGCCAGCAGCTCCGGGACTAGCGGGGCCTACGAGCAGTACTTC | CASSSGTSGAYEQYF
TRBJ1-3 | TRBD1 | TRBV19 | . | TGTGCCAGTAGTTCAACCGGGACAGCCTCTGGAAACACCATATATTTT | CASSSTGTASGNTIYF
TRBJ1-1 | TRBD1 | TRBV11-2 | once | TGTGCCAGCAGCTTAGGCGCCAGGGGGTTAGGGAACACTGAAGCTTTCTTT | CASSLGARGLGNTEAFF
TRBJ1-3 | . | TRBV5-1 | once | TGCGCCAGCAGCCCTAACCCGGACGGGGGGCAAGGAAACACCATATATTTT | CASSPNPDGGQGNTIYF
TRBJ2-7 | TRBD2 | TRBV5-1 | . | TGCGCCAGCAGCTTGGTGGTAGCGGGGGGAACCGAGCAGTACTTC | CASSLVVAGGTEQYF
TRBJ2-5 | TRBD2 | TRBV7-2 | . | TGTGCCAGCAGCTTAGGGGGACTAGCGGGGGGGCTGCGGGAGACCCAGTACTTC | CASSLGGLAGGLRETQYF
TRBJ2-2 | . | TRBV14 | . | TGTGCCAGCAGCCCGCGGGGACGTAGGGAGCTGTTTTTT | CASSPRGRRELFF
TRBJ2-5 | . | TRBV5-6 | once | TGTGCCAGCAGCTCACCGGGGTACCAAGAGACCCAGTACTTC | CASSSPGYQETQYF
TRBJ2-5 | . | TRBV11-2 | . | TGTGCCAGCAGCCCCAACGTAGGCCAGGGATTCGAGACCCAGTACTTC | CASSPNVGQGFETQYF
TRBJ2-1 | TRBD1 | TRBV7-2 | . | TGTGCCAGCAGCGCCCGGACAGGGGACCTTACCTACAATGAGCAGTTCTTC | CASSARTGDLTYNEQFF
TRBJ1-4 | . | TRBV9 | . | TGTGCCAGCAGCGTGGATGGGGACACAGGGAAAAAAGTGTTTTTT | CASSVDGDTGKKVFF
TRBJ2-7 | . | TRBV7-9 | . | TGTGCCAGCAGCTTCGGCCGAGAGGGGGTGGACTTC | CASSFGREGVDF
TRBJ2-5 | TRBD1 | TRBV7-9 | . | TGTGCCAGCAGCCTTACCAGGGGGCGCGAAGAGACCCAGTACTTC | CASSLTRGREETQYF
TRBJ1-2 | TRBD1 | TRBV5-1 | . | TGCGCCAGCAGCCTTGCGGTTGGGACAGGGGTAGATAACTATGGCTACACCTTC | CASSLAVGTGVDNYGYTF
TRBJ1-5 | . | TRBV19 | once | TGTGCCAGTAGTATTCGACACGACCCCCTAAGCAATCAGCCCCAGCATTTT | CASSIRHDPLSNQPQHF
TRBJ1-5 | . | TRBV30 | . | TGTGCCTGGAGTTATAGGGGGAATCAGCCCCAGCATTTT | CAWSYRGNQPQHF